Below, one TCR beta chain is given with its context. The data stem from a study of blood T cell repertoires in COVID-19. Study-wide background: From the United States, Italy and Spain came samples of acute and convalescent COVID-19.

Here immunoSEQ multiplex PCR was the method, and the copy in TCRdb shows in-frame clones only, minus some. The sample shows more than 85,000 clones, around 90% of them seen only once. The germline V gene has CDR1 MNHEY and CDR2 SVGAGI. Trimming at V came to 8 bases and at J to 4 bases, leaving 9 bases not matched to a gene. There are 14 residues in the CDR3. The source is a woman in her forties or fifties with COVID-19, enrolled during active disease. The sequenced sample was peripheral blood. The chain links TRBV6-5 to TRBJ1-2; 8 nucleotides align to TRBD1. DNA of the CDR3: TGTGCCAGCGGGAACAGGGGGAGCCCCTATGGCTACACCTTC. As protein: CASGNRGSPYGYTF.